This T cell receptor (beta chain) was captured by sequencing in a study of shared clonotypes between healthy human individuals. Between the trimmed V and J ends, which lost 1 base and 5 bases, there was a span of 9 bases. This CDR3 has 14 amino acids. Germline CDR1 reads LGHNA; CDR2 reads YSLEER. Positively selected for CCR7, the CD45RO-negative cells used as naive CD8 cells excluded terminally differentiated effector memory CD45RA+ cells. All donors qualified as healthy HIV-negative adults and had experienced no recent acute infections or vaccinations. Among the donors, all were Caucasian adults who lived in Nashville, Tennessee. Sequencing used immunoSEQ multiplex PCR; TCRdb keeps in-frame clones, though not all of them. The sample has about 2.1 million clones, 80% to 95% seen once.

The chain employs TRBV4-3 and TRBJ2-1; D possibly uses TRBD1 or TRBD2 (5 bases each). What was sequenced was naive CD8+ T cells from PBMCs. The receptor comes from a man aged 18 to 35 in good health. Some clones in this sample may be carry-over from other donors' samples. For the CDR3, the DNA is TGCGCCAGCAGCCAAGGGGGACGGCACAATGAGCAGTTCTTC. The encoded protein is CASSQGGRHNEQFF.